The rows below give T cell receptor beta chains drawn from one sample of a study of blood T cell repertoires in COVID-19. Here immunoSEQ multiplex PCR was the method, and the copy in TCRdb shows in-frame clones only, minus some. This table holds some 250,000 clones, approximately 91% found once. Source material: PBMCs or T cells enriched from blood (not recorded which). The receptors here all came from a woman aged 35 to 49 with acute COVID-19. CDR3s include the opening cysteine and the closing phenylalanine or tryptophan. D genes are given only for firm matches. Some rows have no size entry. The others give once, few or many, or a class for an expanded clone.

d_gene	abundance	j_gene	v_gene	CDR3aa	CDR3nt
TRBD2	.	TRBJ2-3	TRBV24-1	CATSAPGREGRTDTQYF	TGTGCCACCAGTGCCCCCGGCCGGGAGGGCCGCACAGATACGCAGTATTTT
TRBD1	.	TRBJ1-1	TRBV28	CASSSRQGQAFF	TGTGCCAGCAGTTCCCGACAGGGACAAGCTTTCTTT
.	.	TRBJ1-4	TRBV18	CASSLQGRQHNEKLFF	TGTGCCAGCTCACTACAAGGCAGGCAGCATAATGAAAAACTGTTTTTT
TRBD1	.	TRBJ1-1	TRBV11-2	CASSLGARDRLNTEAFF	TGTGCCAGCAGCTTAGGGGCCAGGGACAGATTGAACACTGAAGCTTTCTTT
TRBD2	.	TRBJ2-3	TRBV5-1	CASSSGTSKNTQYF	TGCGCCAGCAGCTCCGGGACTAGCAAAAATACGCAGTATTTT
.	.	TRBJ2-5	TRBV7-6	CASSSQTYQETQYF	TGTGCCAGCAGCTCCCAGACATATCAAGAGACCCAGTACTTC
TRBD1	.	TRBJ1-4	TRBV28	CASSSRGTEGRKLFF	TGTGCCAGCAGTTCCCGGGGGACAGAGGGGAGAAAACTGTTTTTT
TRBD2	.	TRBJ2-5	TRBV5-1	CASSTSSGEETQYF	TGCGCCAGCAGCACCTCTAGCGGGGAAGAGACCCAGTACTTC
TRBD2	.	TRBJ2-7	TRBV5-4	CASSQAGGPHEQYF	TGTGCCAGCAGCCAAGCGGGAGGGCCCCACGAGCAGTACTTC
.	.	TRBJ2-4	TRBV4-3	CASSQGRLDRKNIQYF	TGCGCCAGCAGCCAGGGCAGACTAGATCGCAAAAACATTCAGTACTTC
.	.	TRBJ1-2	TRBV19	CASRDGGKNYGYTF	TGTGCCAGTAGAGACGGGGGAAAAAACTATGGCTACACCTTC
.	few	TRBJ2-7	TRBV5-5	CASTSGWQEQYF	TGTGCCAGCACCAGCGGGTGGCAAGAGCAGTACTTC
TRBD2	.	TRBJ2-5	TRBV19	CASNLGGALGEETQYF	TGTGCCAGTAATCTCGGGGGGGCCCTGGGCGAAGAGACCCAGTACTTC
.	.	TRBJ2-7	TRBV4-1	CASSGTGTNSYEQYF	TGCGCCAGCAGCGGAACCGGGACAAACTCCTACGAGCAGTACTTC
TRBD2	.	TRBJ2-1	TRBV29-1	CSVATSGYNEQFF	TGCAGCGTTGCGACTAGCGGCTACAATGAGCAGTTCTTC
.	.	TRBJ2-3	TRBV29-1	CSVDAGTDTQYF	TGCAGCGTTGATGCAGGCACAGATACGCAGTATTTT
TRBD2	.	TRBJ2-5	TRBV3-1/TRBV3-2	CASSSLGGSRGETQYF	TGTGCCAGCAGCAGTCTGGGGGGGTCCCGAGGGGAGACCCAGTACTTC
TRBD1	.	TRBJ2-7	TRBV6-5	CASGTGGLYEQYF	TGTGCCAGTGGGACAGGGGGTCTCTACGAGCAGTACTTC
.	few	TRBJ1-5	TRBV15	CATSRDSSNQPQHF	TGTGCCACCAGCAGGGACAGTAGCAATCAGCCCCAGCATTTT
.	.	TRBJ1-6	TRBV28	CASTSYNSPLHF	TGTGCCAGCACGTCCTATAATTCACCCCTCCACTTT
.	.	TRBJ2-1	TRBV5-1	CASSPFDYYNEQFF	TGCGCCAGCAGCCCTTTTGACTACTACAATGAGCAGTTCTTC
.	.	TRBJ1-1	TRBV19	CASKFNMNTEAFF	TGTGCCAGTAAGTTCAACATGAACACTGAAGCTTTCTTT
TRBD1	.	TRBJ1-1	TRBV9	CASSVTLPVPGQGETEAFF	TGTGCCAGCAGCGTAACCCTCCCTGTACCCGGACAGGGAGAAACTGAAGCTTTCTTT
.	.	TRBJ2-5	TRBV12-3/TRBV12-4	CASSFYGLETQYF	TGTGCCAGCAGTTTTTACGGACTAGAGACCCAGTACTTC
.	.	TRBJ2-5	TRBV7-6	CASSISSETQYF	TGTGCCAGCAGCATAAGCTCGGAGACCCAGTACTTC
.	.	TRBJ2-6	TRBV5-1	CASSSQGSGANVLTF	TGCGCCAGCAGCTCCCAGGGATCTGGGGCCAACGTCCTGACTTTC
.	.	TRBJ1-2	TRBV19	CASTAAGVNYGYTF	TGTGCCAGTACCGCGGCCGGGGTAAACTATGGCTACACCTTC
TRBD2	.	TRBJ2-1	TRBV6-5	CASSPSTGLANEQFF	TGTGCCAGCAGCCCCAGCACCGGACTAGCAAATGAGCAGTTCTTC
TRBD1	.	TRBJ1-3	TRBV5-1	CASSLDTGVAGNTIYF	TGCGCCAGCAGCTTGGATACAGGGGTAGCTGGAAACACCATATATTTT
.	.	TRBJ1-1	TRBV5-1	CASSLGGLGAGNTEAFF	TGCGCCAGCAGCTTGGGTGGGCTGGGGGCTGGGAACACTGAAGCTTTCTTT
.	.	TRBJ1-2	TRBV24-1	CATSDLGAGYTF	TGTGCCACCAGTGATTTAGGGGCTGGCTACACCTTC
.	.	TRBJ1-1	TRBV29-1	CSVEAYGQGITEAFF	TGCAGCGTTGAGGCGTATGGTCAGGGGATTACTGAAGCTTTCTTT